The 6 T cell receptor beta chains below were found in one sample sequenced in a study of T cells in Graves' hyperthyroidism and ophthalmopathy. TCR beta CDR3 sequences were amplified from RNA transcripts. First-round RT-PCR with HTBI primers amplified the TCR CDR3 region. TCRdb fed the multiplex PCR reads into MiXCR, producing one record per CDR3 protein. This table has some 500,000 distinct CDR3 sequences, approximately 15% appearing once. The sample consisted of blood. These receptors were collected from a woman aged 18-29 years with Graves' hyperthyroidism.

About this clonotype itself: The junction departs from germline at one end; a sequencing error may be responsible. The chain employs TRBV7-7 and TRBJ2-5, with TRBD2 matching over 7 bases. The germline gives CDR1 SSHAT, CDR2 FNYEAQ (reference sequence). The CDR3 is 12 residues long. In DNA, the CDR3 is TGTGCTAGCAGCGGGGAGGGTGAGACCCAGTACTTC. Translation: CASSGEGETQYF.

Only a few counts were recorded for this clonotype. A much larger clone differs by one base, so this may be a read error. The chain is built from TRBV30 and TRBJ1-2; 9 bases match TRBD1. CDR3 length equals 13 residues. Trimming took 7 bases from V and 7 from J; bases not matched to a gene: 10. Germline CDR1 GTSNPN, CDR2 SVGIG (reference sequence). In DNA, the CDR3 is TGTGCCTACCGGGGACAGGGAATAGGTGGCTACACCTTC. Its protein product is CAYRGQGIGGYTF.

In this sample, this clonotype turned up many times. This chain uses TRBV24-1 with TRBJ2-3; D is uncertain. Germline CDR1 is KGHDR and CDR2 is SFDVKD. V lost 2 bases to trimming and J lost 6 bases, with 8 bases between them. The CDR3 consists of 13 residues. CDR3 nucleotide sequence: TGTGCCACCAGTGATTCATACTTGGATACGCAGTATTTT. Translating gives CATSDSYLDTQYF.

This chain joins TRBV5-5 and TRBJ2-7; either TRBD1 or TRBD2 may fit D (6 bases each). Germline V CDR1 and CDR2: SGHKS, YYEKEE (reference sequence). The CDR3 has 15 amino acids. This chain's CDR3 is CASSLGRDTTYEQYV. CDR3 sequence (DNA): TGTGCCAGCAGTTTGGGGCGGGACACAACCTACGAGCAGTACGTC.

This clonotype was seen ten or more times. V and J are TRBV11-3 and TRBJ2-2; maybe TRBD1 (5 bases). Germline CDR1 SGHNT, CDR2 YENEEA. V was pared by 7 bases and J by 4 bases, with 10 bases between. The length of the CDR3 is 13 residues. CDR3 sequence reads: CASTRVGTGELFF. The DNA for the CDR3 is TGTGCCAGCACCAGGGTCGGCACCGGGGAGCTGTTTTTT.

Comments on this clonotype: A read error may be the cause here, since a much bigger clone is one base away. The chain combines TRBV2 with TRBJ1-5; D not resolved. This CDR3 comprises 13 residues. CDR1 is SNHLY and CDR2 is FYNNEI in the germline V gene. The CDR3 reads CASSDTRNRPQHF. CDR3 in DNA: TGTGCCAGCAGTGACACCAGGAATCGGCCCCAGCATTTT.